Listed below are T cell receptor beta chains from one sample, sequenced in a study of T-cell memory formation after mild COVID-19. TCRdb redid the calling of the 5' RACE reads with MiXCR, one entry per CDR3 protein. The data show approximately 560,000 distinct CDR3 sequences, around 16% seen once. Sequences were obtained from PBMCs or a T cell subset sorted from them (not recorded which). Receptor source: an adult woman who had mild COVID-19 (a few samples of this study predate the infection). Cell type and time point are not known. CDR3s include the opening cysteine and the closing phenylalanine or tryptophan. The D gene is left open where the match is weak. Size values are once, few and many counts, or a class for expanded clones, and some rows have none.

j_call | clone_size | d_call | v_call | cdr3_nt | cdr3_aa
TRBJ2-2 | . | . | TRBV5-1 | TGCGCCAGCAGGGGCTGGACAGCTAACACCGGGGAGCTGTTTTTT | CASRGWTANTGELFF
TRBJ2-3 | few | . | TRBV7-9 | TGTGCCAGCAGCCTAACGACAGGAGGAACTAGCACAGATACGCAGTATTTT | CASSLTTGGTSTDTQYF
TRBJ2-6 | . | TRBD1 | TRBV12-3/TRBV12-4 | TGTGCCAGCAGGATGACAGGGGTGGGGGCCAACGTCCTGACTTTC | CASRMTGVGANVLTF
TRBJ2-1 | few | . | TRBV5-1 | TGCGCCAGCACCTCTCAGGAGGCGTCTTACAATGAGCAGTTCTTC | CASTSQEASYNEQFF
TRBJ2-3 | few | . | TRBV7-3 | TGTGCCAGCAGCTTAAGCTCAAGTCTCAGCGCGGATACGCAGTATTTT | CASSLSSSLSADTQYF
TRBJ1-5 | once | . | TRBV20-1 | TGCAGTGCTAGAGTTGGGGCACGAGCCCAGCATTTT | CSARVGARAQHF
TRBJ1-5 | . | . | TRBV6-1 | TGTGCCAGCAGTGAAGCCGGGGCGGTGTCGTACAATCAGCCCCAGCATTTT | CASSEAGAVSYNQPQHF
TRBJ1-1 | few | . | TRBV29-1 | TGCAGCGTTGAAGGGTCGTACGGGGGTGAAGCTTTCTTT | CSVEGSYGGEAFF
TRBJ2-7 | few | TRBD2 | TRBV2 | TGTGCCAGCAGTGACCCAGCGGGACCTACGTTCGAGCAGTACTTC | CASSDPAGPTFEQYF
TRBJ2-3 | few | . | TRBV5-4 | TGTGCCAGCAGCCTTGATAGCCTGCCAGATACGCAGTATTTT | CASSLDSLPDTQYF
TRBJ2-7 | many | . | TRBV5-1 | TGTGCCAGCAGTTTTGGGGGGGAGCAGTACTTC | CASSFGGEQYF
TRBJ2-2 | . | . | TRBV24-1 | TGTGCCGCCGGGGGAGCCGAGAACACCGGGGAGCTGTTTTTT | CAAGGAENTGELFF
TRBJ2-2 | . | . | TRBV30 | TGTGCCTGGGGGGACGGGGAGCTGTTTTTT | CAWGDGELFF
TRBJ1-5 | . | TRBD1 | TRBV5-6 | TGTGCCAGCAGCTTGGGTACAGGGGGGTATCAGCCCCAGCATTTT | CASSLGTGGYQPQHF
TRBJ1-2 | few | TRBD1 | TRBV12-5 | TGTGCTAGTGGTATGGAATCGGGACAGAACTATGGCTACACCTTC | CASGMESGQNYGYTF
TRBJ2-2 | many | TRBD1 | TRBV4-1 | TGCGCCAGCAGCCGACCGGGACAGGGCGACACCGGGGAGCTGTTTTTT | CASSRPGQGDTGELFF
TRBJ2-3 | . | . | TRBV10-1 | TGCGCCAGCAGTGAGTTCGGGAAAAGGACAGATACGCAGTATTTT | CASSEFGKRTDTQYF
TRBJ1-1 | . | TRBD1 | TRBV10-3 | TGTGCCATCAGTGAAAGGGACAGCATGAACACTGAAGCTTTCTTT | CAISERDSMNTEAFF
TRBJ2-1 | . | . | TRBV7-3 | TGTGCCAGCACCCCAGGGGGGCCCAATGAGCAGTTCTTC | CASTPGGPNEQFF
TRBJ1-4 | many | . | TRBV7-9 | TGTGCCAGCAGCTTTTACAGCCTCGGGGAAAAACTGTTTTTT | CASSFYSLGEKLFF
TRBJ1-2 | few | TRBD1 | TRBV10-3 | TGTGCCATCAGTGAGAGCAGCGGACAGGGGCCGGACTATGGCTACACCTTC | CAISESSGQGPDYGYTF
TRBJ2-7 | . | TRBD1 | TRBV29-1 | TGCAGCGTTGAAGATGGGGACAGCCTCACCTACGAGCAGTACTTC | CSVEDGDSLTYEQYF
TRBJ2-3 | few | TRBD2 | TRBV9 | TGTGCCAGCAGCCACGAGCGGGGGGGCCTCGCAGATACGCAGTATTTT | CASSHERGGLADTQYF
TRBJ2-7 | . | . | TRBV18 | TGTGCCAGCTCACCCGCTGGATACGAGCAGTACTTC | CASSPAGYEQYF
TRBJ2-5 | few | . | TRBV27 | TGTGCCAGCAGTTTATGGTCGGGAGAGTACCAAGAGACCCAGTACTTC | CASSLWSGEYQETQYF
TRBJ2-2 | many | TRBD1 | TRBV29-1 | TGCAGCGCCCAAAGACAGGGTAACACCGGGGAGCTGTTTTTT | CSAQRQGNTGELFF
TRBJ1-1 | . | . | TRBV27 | TGTGCCAGCCGCTACAGGGTGAACACTGAAGCTTTCTTT | CASRYRVNTEAFF
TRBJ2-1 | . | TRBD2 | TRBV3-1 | TGTGCCAGCAGCCCCCCCGGGACTAGCATCGGCAATGAGCAGTTCTTC | CASSPPGTSIGNEQFF
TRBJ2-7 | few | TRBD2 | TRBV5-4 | TGTGCCAGCAGCTTGGGAGCGGGAGGGTCCCCCTACGAGCAGTACTTC | CASSLGAGGSPYEQYF
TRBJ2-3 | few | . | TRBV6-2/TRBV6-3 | TGTGCCAGCGGAGCTATAAGTCGGGATACGCAGTATTTT | CASGAISRDTQYF
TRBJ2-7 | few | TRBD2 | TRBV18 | TGTGCCAGCTCACCTACCTTAGCGGGAGGTTCCTACGAGCAGTACTTC | CASSPTLAGGSYEQYF
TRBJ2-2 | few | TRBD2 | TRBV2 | TGTGCCAGCAGTGAAGCGCGGGCTAGCGGGAGGACCGGGGAGCTGTTTTTT | CASSEARASGRTGELFF
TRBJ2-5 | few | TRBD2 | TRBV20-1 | TGCAGTGAAACCGGGGGGGCATCGGAGACCCAGTACTTC | CSETGGASETQYF
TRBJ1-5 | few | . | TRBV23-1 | TGCGCCAGCAGTCTTCCGCGACGGCAGCCCCAGCATTTT | CASSLPRRQPQHF
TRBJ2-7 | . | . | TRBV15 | TGTGCCACCAGCAGAGATTTTGCCGAGCAGTACTTC | CATSRDFAEQYF
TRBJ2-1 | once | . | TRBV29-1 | TGCAGCGTTGTCGACGGGACCTGGACTAATGAGCAGTTCTTC | CSVVDGTWTNEQFF
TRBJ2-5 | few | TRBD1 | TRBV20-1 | TGCAGTGCTCAACCGGGACAGGCTCGGACCCAGTACTTC | CSAQPGQARTQYF
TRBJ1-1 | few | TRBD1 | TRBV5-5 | TGTGCCAGCAGCTCCAACCGGGACAGCGTGAACACTGAAGCTTTCTTT | CASSSNRDSVNTEAFF
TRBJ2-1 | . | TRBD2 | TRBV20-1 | TGCAGTGCTACACACGGACTAGCGGGAAGGAATGAGCAGTTCTTC | CSATHGLAGRNEQFF
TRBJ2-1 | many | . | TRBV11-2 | TGTGCCAGCAGTCATCAGGGAGGTGAGCAGTTCTTC | CASSHQGGEQFF
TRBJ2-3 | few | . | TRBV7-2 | TGTGCCAGCAGCCCGCCTAGTTCTGAGACGCAGTATTTT | CASSPPSSETQYF
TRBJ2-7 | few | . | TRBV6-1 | TGTGCCAGCCGGTACGAAAACGGCTGGGTCTACGAGCAGTACTTC | CASRYENGWVYEQYF
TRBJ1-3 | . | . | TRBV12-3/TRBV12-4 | TGTGCGAGCACAGCCCTCTCTGGAAACACCATATATTTT | CASTALSGNTIYF
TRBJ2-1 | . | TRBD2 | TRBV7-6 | TGTGCCAGCAGCTTAACGAAAGGCGGGAGCCTCGGCAATGAGCAGTTCTTC | CASSLTKGGSLGNEQFF
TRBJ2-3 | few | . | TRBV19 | TGTGCCAGTAGTATTGGGGTCTCAGATACGCAGTATTTT | CASSIGVSDTQYF
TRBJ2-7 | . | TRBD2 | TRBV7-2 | TGTGCCAGCAGCCCTGTAGCGGGGGGCTACGAGCAGTACTTC | CASSPVAGGYEQYF
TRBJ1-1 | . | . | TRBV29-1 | TGCAGCGTTGACCTGAGGGGGTTTGAAGCTTTCTTT | CSVDLRGFEAFF
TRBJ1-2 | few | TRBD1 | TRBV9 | TGTGCCAGCAGCGCCGGGAACCGGGACAGCCAACACTATGGCTACACCTTC | CASSAGNRDSQHYGYTF
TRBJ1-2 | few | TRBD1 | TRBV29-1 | TGCAGCGTTGCCCCCGGGACAGGGCTTAGTGGCTACACCTTC | CSVAPGTGLSGYTF
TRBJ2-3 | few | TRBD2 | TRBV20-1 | TGCAGTGCTTCCTCCTTTAGCGGGCCTACGGATACGCAGTATTTT | CSASSFSGPTDTQYF
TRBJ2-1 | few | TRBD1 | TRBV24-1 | TGTGCCACCAGTGACAGCAGGGGGCTTAGGAATGAGCAGTTCTTC | CATSDSRGLRNEQFF
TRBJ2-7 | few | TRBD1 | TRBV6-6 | TGTGCCAGCAGCACCCCCCCCACAGGGGGATCGTACGGGCAGTACTTC | CASSTPPTGGSYGQYF
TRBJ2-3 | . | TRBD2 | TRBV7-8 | TGTGCCAGCAGCTTAGCTAGTCTAGCGGGAGGTCCAGATACGCAGTATTTT | CASSLASLAGGPDTQYF
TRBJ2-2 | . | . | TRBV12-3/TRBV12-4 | TGTGCCAGCAGTTTAGGTCAGCCCACCGGGGAGCTGTTTTTT | CASSLGQPTGELFF